This T cell receptor beta chain emerged from a study of CD8+ T cells in alopecia areata. Whole-study context: Twice daily, treated patients received 5 to 10 mg of oral tofacitinib. Treated patients were scored for severity by percent of scalp affected.

The sequencing template was cDNA reverse transcribed from extracted RNA. TCRdb's copy holds only in-frame clones and misses some; the assay was immunoSEQ multiplex PCR. Counted here are about 200,000 clones, under 60% occurring once; the ten biggest clones make up 1.6%. Findings of the study overall: In scalp samples, resident alphabeta T cells of normal skin are also sequenced.

As for treatment: oral pan-JAK inhibitor, 5-10 mg twice daily. PBMC-derived CD4+ and CD8+ T cells were sorted. As for this clone: The antigen is undetermined.

This CDR3 is built from 16 residues. The V and J ends lost 3 bases and 7 bases, in that order; junction bases with no gene match: 8. The germline CDR1 and CDR2 sequences are MNHEY and SMNVEV (reference sequence). The clonotype comes from a human donor with alopecia areata. This rearrangement joins TRBV27 to TRBJ2-1, with 11 bases that match TRBD2. The specimen was CD4+ T cells sorted from blood, collected at week 4, from a patient treated with tofacitinib. The CDR3 is CASSFRIAGGQNEQFF. The CDR3 region has the DNA TGTGCCAGCAGTTTTCGGATAGCGGGGGGGCAGAATGAGCAGTTCTTC.